The entry below gives a single T cell receptor (beta chain) sequence along with its context. Its target is not known. In germline, CDR1 is SGHTA, CDR2 FQGNSA. This CDR3 spans 15 amino acids. With V trimmed by 2 bases and J by 6 bases, 3 bases remained unmatched. The protocol was immunoSEQ multiplex PCR, while the TCRdb copy is restricted to in-frame clones and leaves out a portion. The data show roughly 350,000 clones, roughly 87% seen once. The data were taken from a study of Ad26.COV2.S vaccination and SARS-CoV-2 variants. Findings and caveats of the study: Individuals receiving vaccine had higher spike-specific TCR breadth than placebo recipients did. Reportedly, after vaccination the spike-specific CD8+ and CD4+ T cell responses displayed substantial breadth.

The sample's treatment: roughly 18 received Ad26.COV2.S at low or high dose, single or two shots; about 5 received placebo; per-sample allocation not given. All samples were drawn on day 63, counting from the first vaccine or placebo injection. The receptor comes from a person between 18 and 59 years old who received the Ad26.COV2.S COVID-19 vaccine or a placebo. The genes are TRBV7-2 and TRBJ1-5; 11 bases are shared with TRBD1. The sample was peripheral blood, taken in a trial of Ad26.COV2.S vaccine versus placebo. This chain's CDR3 is CASSLWGQGGQPQHF. CDR3 DNA sequence: TGTGCCAGCAGCTTATGGGGACAGGGGGGTCAGCCCCAGCATTTT. Filled out from reference TRBV7-2 and TRBJ1-5, the complete variable domain reads GAGVSQSPSNKVTEKGKDVELRCDPISGHTALYWYRQSLGQGLEFLIYFQGNSAPDKSGLPSDRFSAERTGGSVSTLTIQRTQQEDSAVYLCASSLWGQGGQPQHFGDGTRLSIL.